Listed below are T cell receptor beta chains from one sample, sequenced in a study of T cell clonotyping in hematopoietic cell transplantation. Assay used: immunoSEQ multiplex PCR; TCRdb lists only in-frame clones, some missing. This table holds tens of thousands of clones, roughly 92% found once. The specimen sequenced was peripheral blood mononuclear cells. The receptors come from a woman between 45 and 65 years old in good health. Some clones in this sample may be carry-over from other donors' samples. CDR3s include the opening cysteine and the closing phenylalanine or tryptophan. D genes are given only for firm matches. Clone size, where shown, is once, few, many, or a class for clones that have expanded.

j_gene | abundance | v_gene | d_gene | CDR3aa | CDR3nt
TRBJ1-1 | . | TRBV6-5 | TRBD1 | CASNDLQGVGEAFF | TGTGCCAGCAACGACTTACAGGGGGTCGGCGAAGCTTTCTTT
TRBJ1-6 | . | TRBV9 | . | CASSVATAEGPLHF | TGTGCCAGCAGCGTAGCTACAGCCGAGGGCCCCCTCCACTTT
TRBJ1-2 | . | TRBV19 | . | CASTPLMGGSRYGYTF | TGTGCCAGTACCCCCTTGATGGGAGGGTCGCGCTATGGCTACACCTTC
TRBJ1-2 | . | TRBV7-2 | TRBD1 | CASSFRTGHYGYTF | TGTGCCAGCAGCTTCCGGACAGGGCACTATGGCTACACCTTC
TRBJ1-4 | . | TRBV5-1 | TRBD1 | CASSFRTGNEKLFF | TGCGCCAGCAGCTTTAGGACAGGGAATGAAAAACTGTTTTTT
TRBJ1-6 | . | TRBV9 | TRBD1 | CASSADRESPLHF | TGTGCCAGCAGCGCCGACAGGGAGTCACCCCTCCACTTT
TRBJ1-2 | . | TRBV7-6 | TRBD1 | CASSLNRQGYGYTF | TGTGCCAGCAGCCTCAACAGACAGGGCTATGGCTACACCTTC
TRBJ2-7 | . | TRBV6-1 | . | CASSEDRGFGYEQYF | TGTGCCAGCAGTGAAGATAGGGGTTTCGGCTACGAGCAGTACTTC
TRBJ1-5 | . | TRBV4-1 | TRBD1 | CASSQLQQGESNQPQHF | TGCGCCAGCAGCCAACTTCAACAGGGGGAGAGCAATCAGCCCCAGCATTTT
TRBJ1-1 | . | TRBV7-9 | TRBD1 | CASSLWGGTGENTEAFF | TGTGCCAGCAGCTTATGGGGTGGGACAGGAGAGAACACTGAAGCTTTCTTT
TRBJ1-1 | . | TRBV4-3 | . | CASSPQGPYTEAFF | TGCGCCAGCAGTCCCCAGGGGCCCTACACTGAAGCTTTCTTT
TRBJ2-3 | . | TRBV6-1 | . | CASRPYGLSDTQYF | TGTGCCAGCCGACCGTATGGTCTGTCAGATACGCAGTATTTT
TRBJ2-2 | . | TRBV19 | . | CASSIDRPNTGELFF | TGTGCCAGTAGTATAGATCGGCCAAACACCGGGGAGCTGTTTTTT
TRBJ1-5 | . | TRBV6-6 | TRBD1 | CASSYDGTGSQPQHF | TGTGCCAGCAGTTACGACGGGACAGGGTCTCAGCCCCAGCATTTT
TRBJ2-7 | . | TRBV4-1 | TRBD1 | CASSLTQGAGLEPYEQYF | TGCGCCAGCAGCCTTACTCAGGGGGCAGGGCTCGAACCCTACGAGCAGTACTTC
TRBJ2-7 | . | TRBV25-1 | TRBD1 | CASSLQGASEQYF | TGTGCCAGCAGTCTGCAGGGGGCCAGTGAGCAGTACTTC
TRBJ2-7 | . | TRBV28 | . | CASSLRTLGGYEQYF | TGTGCCAGCAGTTTACGGACTCTAGGGGGCTACGAGCAGTACTTC
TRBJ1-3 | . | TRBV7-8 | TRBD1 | CASVWDRGPRGLGNTIYF | TGTGCCAGCGTCTGGGACAGAGGTCCGAGGGGTCTTGGAAACACCATATATTTT
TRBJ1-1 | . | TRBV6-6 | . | CASTLGEGPEAFF | TGTGCCAGCACCCTTGGCGAGGGCCCTGAAGCTTTCTTT
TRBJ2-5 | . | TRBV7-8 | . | CASPSFQRSETQYF | TGTGCCAGCCCCAGCTTTCAGCGGTCGGAGACCCAGTACTTC
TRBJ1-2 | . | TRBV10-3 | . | CAISESSGVSYGYTF | TGTGCCATCAGTGAGTCGAGCGGCGTTTCCTATGGCTACACCTTC
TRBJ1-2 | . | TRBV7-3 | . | CASGAPGRTDGYTF | TGTGCCAGCGGGGCCCCCGGGCGCACCGATGGCTACACCTTC
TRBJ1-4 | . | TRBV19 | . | CASSPNGFTNEKLFF | TGTGCCAGTAGCCCAAATGGGTTTACTAATGAAAAACTGTTTTTT
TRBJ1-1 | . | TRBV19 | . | CASSSFTAFNTEAFF | TGTGCCAGTAGCTCATTTACGGCGTTTAACACTGAAGCTTTCTTT
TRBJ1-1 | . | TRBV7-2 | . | CASSLGGISNTEAFF | TGTGCCAGCAGCTTAGGTGGGATATCGAACACTGAAGCTTTCTTT
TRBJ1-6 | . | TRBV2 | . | CASRTGTVPYNSPLHF | TGTGCCAGCAGAACCGGGACTGTTCCGTATAATTCACCCCTCCACTTT
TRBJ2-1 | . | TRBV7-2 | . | CASSLTGYSYNEQFF | TGTGCCAGCAGCTTAACAGGGTACTCCTACAATGAGCAGTTCTTC
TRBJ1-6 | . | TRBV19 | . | CASSQGPRNSPLHF | TGTGCCAGTAGTCAGGGTCCTCGTAATTCACCCCTCCACTTT
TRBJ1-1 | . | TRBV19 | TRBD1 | CASSIEFAGGLADTEAFF | TGTGCCAGTAGTATAGAATTTGCAGGGGGCTTGGCCGACACTGAAGCTTTCTTT
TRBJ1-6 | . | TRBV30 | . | CAWSPGTTNSPLHF | TGTGCCTGGAGCCCCGGGACCACAAATTCACCCCTCCACTTT
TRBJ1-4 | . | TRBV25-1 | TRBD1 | CASSEDRAGGTNEKLFF | TGTGCCAGCAGTGAAGACAGGGCCGGGGGAACTAATGAAAAACTGTTTTTT
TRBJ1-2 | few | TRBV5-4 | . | CASTGHSNYGYTF | TGTGCCAGCACCGGACACTCTAACTATGGCTACACCTTC
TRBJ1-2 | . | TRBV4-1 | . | CASSVDRSYGYTF | TGCGCCAGCAGCGTTGACAGGAGTTATGGCTACACCTTC
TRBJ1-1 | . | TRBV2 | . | CASSENRERLSDTEAFF | TGTGCCAGCAGTGAAAACAGGGAACGATTGAGTGACACTGAAGCTTTCTTT
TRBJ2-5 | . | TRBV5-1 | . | CASSLDSYQETQYF | TGCGCCAGCAGCCTTGACAGCTACCAAGAGACCCAGTACTTC
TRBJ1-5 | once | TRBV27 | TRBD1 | CASSLDRGGNQPQHF | TGTGCCAGCAGTCTCGACAGGGGAGGCAATCAGCCCCAGCATTTT
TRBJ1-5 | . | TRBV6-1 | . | CASSVNGVVQPQHF | TGTGCCAGCAGTGTTAATGGGGTGGTCCAGCCCCAGCATTTT
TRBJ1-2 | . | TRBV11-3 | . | CASSRLFSKGYTF | TGTGCCAGCAGTCGCCTCTTTTCCAAGGGCTACACCTTC
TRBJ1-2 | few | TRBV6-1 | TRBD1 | CAIRGRDRNYGYTF | TGTGCCATCAGGGGGCGAGATCGGAACTATGGCTACACCTTC
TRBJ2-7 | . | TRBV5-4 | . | CASSLDSDSGAYEQYF | TGTGCCAGCAGCTTGGATTCGGATTCGGGTGCCTACGAGCAGTACTTC
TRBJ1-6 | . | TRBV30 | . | CAWWDDNSPLHF | TGTGCCTGGTGGGACGATAATTCACCCCTCCACTTT